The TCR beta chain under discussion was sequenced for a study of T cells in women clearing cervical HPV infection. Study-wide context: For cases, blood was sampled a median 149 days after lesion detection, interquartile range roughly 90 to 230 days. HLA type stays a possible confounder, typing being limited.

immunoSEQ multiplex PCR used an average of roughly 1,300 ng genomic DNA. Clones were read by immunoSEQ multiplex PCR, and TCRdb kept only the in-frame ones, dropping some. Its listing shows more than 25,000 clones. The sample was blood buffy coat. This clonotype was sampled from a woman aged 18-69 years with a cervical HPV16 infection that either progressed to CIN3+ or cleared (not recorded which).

The CDR3 spells CASSLMSGGTSYGYTF. CDR3 DNA, as far as it was read: TGTGCCAGCAGCTTGATGAGTGGGGGCACCTCCTATGGC. The rearrangement joins TRBV7-8 to TRBJ1-2, with D maybe TRBD1 (6 bases). The CDR3 end is not reached by the read, which stops 3 residues before it; the germline J gene fills it in. The CDR3 has 16 residues. V was pared by 3 bases and J by 4 bases, with 18 bases between. In germline, CDR1 is SGHVS, CDR2 FQNEAQ.